This T cell receptor beta chain was obtained from a study of shared clonotypes between healthy human individuals. The overall study: Donors were a couple of women and three men aged 18 to 49. General study results and limits: The study found lower generation probabilities in non-shared clonotypes than in those shared by all four donors. Naive subsets, compared against memory subsets, generally had larger estimated richness values.

Turning to this clone: Its antigen is undetermined. This CDR3 is also generated by other DNA sequences in the sample.

Produced via immunoSEQ multiplex PCR; TCRdb's table is partial and in-frame only. The sample holds some 320,000 clones, roughly 91% seen once. The CDR3 spans 13 residues. Trimming left V 0 bases short and J 1 base short, with 5 bases between. The germline gives CDR1 SGHNT, CDR2 YYREEE (reference sequence). Sequencing used memory CD8+ T cells sorted from blood. Subset here: CD45RO+ cells pooled with CCR7-negative TemRA cells. This chain uses TRBV5-4 with TRBJ2-7; D is undetermined. This receptor was taken from a man between 18 and 29 years old in good health. In DNA form, the CDR3 reads TGTGCCAGCAGCTTGGACGGATCCTACGAGCAGTACTTC. It codes for CASSLDGSYEQYF.